This T cell receptor beta chain was observed in a study of regulatory T cells in long-lasting Graves disease. The CDR3 length is 15 residues. Trimming removed 1 base from V and 1 base from J; junction bases left unmatched: 3. CDR1 is SGHTA and CDR2 is FQGNSA in the germline V gene. Study observations and caveats: Thyroid tissue went unexamined; only peripheral blood was analyzed. Persistent Graves' patients had lower TCR diversity than newly diagnosed ones. Persistent disease exhibited a predilection for TRBV28, TRBJ1-2 and TRBJ2-5.

Time point noted: newly diagnosed GD, antithyroid drugs for less than 3 months. The TCR library was made from RNA extracted from PBMCs. To make TCR beta libraries, researchers used iRepertoire HTBI primers and Arm-PCR of CDR3 regions. TCRdb itself ran the multiplex PCR reads through MiXCR, one entry per CDR3 protein. The data contain over 300,000 distinct CDR3 sequences, 15% to 17% of them singletons. This clonotype was counted at least ten times. Its antigen is unidentified. The specimen was peripheral blood mononuclear cells (PBMCs), collected at new diagnosis, from a patient treated with antithyroid drugs. This TCR came from a female donor with Graves disease. The chain combines TRBV7-2 with TRBJ2-5, with TRBD2 identical over 7 bases. In DNA form, the CDR3 reads TGTGCCAGCAGCTTAGATGGGGAGGGCCAAGAGACCCAGTACTTC. It codes for CASSLDGEGQETQYF.